The 9 T cell receptor beta chains in this list originate from one sample, sequenced in a study of T cell responses to AZD1222 COVID-19 vaccine. The protocol was immunoSEQ multiplex PCR, while the TCRdb copy is restricted to in-frame clones and leaves out a portion. The sample records about 54,000 clones, 80% to 90% being singletons. Sequencing was performed on peripheral blood, taken 28 days after the second AZD1222 dose. These receptors were collected from an adult who received the AZD1222 COVID-19 vaccine.

This chain uses TRBV28 with TRBJ2-2; TRBD2 aligns across 10 bases. CDR3 length: 17 amino acids. Germline V gene sequence: CDR1 MDHEN, CDR2 SYDVKM. After removal of 5 bases from V and 0 bases from J, the junction contained 6 bases not matched to a gene. DNA for the CDR3: TGTGCCAGCAGTACGATGACTAGCGGGCCGAACACCGGGGAGCTGTTTTTT. Amino acids: CASSTMTSGPNTGELFF.

The V call is TRBV19, the J call TRBJ1-2, with D hard to call. This CDR3 region has 16 residues. Germline-derived CDR1 and CDR2 are LNHDA and SQIVND (reference sequence). V was pared by 3 bases and J by 0 bases, with 14 bases between. In nucleotides, the CDR3 is TGTGCCAGTAGTATGGATACTCCTCTACCTAACTATGGCTACACCTTC. This codes for CASSMDTPLPNYGYTF.

This clone was seen only once. The junction and the germline gene differ at one end; a read error may be behind it. The V and J genes are TRBV7-7 and TRBJ2-5, with unresolved D. Germline V gene data show CDR1 as SSHAT and CDR2 as FNYEAQ (reference sequence). The CDR3 extends over 15 amino acids. The CDR3 loop reads CASSLGTRSQETQYF. The CDR3 coding sequence is TGTGCTAGCAGCTTAGGTACGCGTAGCCAAGAGACCCAGTACTTC.

The chain's CDR3 is CASSLGQVDGAFF. The DNA of the CDR3 is TGTGCCAGCAGTTTAGGCCAGGTTGATGGAGCTTTCTTT. The V call is TRBV28, the J call TRBJ1-1; the D is unclear. Trimming took 2 bases from V and 10 from J, leaving 14 bases between them. Germline V CDR1 and CDR2: MDHEN, SYDVKM. This CDR3 region has 13 residues.

The rearrangement links TRBV2 to TRBJ1-1, with 9 bases that match TRBD1. CDR1 and CDR2 from the germline V gene are SNHLY and FYNNEI. The CDR3 totals 14 residues. Trimming took 4 bases from V and 3 from J; bases not matched to a gene: 3. The CDR3 loop reads CASSAGQGHTEAFF. CDR3 nucleotides: TGTGCCAGCAGTGCGGGACAGGGCCACACTGAAGCTTTCTTT. Variable domain in full (rest from reference TRBV2 and TRBJ1-1): EPEVTQTPSHQVTQMGQEVILRCVPISNHLYFYWYRQILGQKVEFLVSFYNNEISEKSEIFDDQFSVERPDGSNFTLKIRSTKLEDSAMYFCASSAGQGHTEAFFGQGTRLTVV.

This clone qualifies as medium-sized (0.01 to 0.1%). J is TRBJ1-4 and V is TRBV10-3; D uncertain. The CDR3 is made up of 13 amino acids. V was pared by 7 bases and J by 0 bases, with 6 bases between. Germline assignment: CDR1 ENHRY and CDR2 SYGVKD. The CDR3 reads CAIKAATNEKLFF. CDR3 bases: TGTGCCATCAAAGCGGCAACTAATGAAAAACTGTTTTTT.

The V and J genes are TRBV21-1 and TRBJ2-7; the table calls TRBD1, which could not be checked here. TRBV21-1 is a pseudogene. The CDR3 is 13 residues long. The CDR3 DNA reads TGTGCCAGAAGGGGGACACGACGATACGAGCAGTACTTC. Protein: CARRGTRRYEQYF.

The chain has TRBV19 and TRBJ2-1; 9 bases fit TRBD2. V trimming: 5 bases; J trimming: 2 bases; junction bases outside the gene matches: 7. The CDR3 is made up of 16 amino acids. The germline CDR1 and CDR2 sequences are LNHDA and SQIVND (reference sequence). CDR3 coding DNA: TGTGCCAGTAGTCGATCCGGGACTAGCCCCTACAATGAGCAGTTCTTC. This codes for CASSRSGTSPYNEQFF. Looking up the rest from reference TRBV19 and TRBJ2-1 gives the full variable domain: DGGITQSPKYLFRKEGQNVTLSCEQNLNHDAMYWYRQDPGQGLRLIYYSQIVNDFQKGDIAEGYSVSREKKESFPLTVTSAQKNPTAFYLCASSRSGTSPYNEQFFGPGTRLTVL.

The rearrangement links TRBV11-2 to TRBJ2-3; D unresolved. CDR1 SGHAT and CDR2 FQNNGV come from the germline V gene. CDR3 length: 18 amino acids. V dropped 0 bases and J dropped 0 bases, with 16 bases sitting between them. The CDR3, as DNA: TGTGCCAGCAGCTTAGATCTGCAAGGAGTCGGTAGCACAGATACGCAGTATTTT. It yields the protein CASSLDLQGVGSTDTQYF.